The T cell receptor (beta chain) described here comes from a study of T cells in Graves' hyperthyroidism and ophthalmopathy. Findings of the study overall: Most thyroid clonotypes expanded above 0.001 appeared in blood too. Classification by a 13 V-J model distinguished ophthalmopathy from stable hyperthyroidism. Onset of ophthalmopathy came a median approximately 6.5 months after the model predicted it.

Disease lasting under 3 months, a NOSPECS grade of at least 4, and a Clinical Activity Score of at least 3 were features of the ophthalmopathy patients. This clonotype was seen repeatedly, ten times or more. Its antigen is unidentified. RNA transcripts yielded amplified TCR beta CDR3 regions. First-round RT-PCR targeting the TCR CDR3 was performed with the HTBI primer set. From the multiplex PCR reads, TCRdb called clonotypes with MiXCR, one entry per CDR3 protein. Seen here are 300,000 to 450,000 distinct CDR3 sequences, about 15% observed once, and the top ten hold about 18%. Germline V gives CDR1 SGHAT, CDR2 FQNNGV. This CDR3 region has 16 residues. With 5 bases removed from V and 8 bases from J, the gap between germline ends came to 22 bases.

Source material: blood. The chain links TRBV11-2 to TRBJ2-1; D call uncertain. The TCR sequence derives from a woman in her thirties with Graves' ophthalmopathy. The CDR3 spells CASSPYPLLNPDEQFF. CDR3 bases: TGTGCCAGCAGCCCTTATCCCCTTCTAAATCCGGATGAGCAGTTCTTC.